This TCR beta chain was recovered during a study of vaccination and CD4 T cells after COVID-19. Study-wide background: After nasal swab PCR-confirmed SARS-CoV-2, nine convalescents had mild disease and one severe. The authors used overlapping spike peptides from SARS-CoV-2, HCoV-NL63, HCoV-OC43 and HCoV-229E to stimulate cells.

J was trimmed by 5 bases and V by 5 bases; bases with no gene match: 8. This CDR3 region has 15 residues. The germline CDR1 and CDR2 sequences are SGHTA and FQGNSA. This clonotype was detected a few times. What it binds is not known. The Oncomine TCR Beta short-read assay sequenced DNA from cultured CD4+ T cells. TCRdb analysed the PCR reads with MiXCR anew, one entry per CDR3 protein. The table records a few thousand distinct CDR3 sequences, around 20% of them present only once. As to treatment: approximately nine-day PBMC culture with coronavirus spike peptide pools or control peptides (ViraFEST assay). There were positive PCR dates ranging from March to December 2020, all predating US Alpha, Beta and Delta variants.

Sample: CD4+ T cells from blood, cultured in vitro. The TCR originated in a human donor who had recovered from COVID-19. The rearrangement joins TRBV7-2 to TRBJ2-2, with 7 bases that match TRBD1. The CDR3 is CASSLRGGGTGELFF. The CDR3, as DNA: TGTGCCAGCAGCCTAAGAGGGGGCGGGACCGGGGAGCTGTTTTTT.